The clone carrying this TCR beta chain appeared a few times. This sample is part of a study of blood T cell repertoires in COVID-19. Background on the study: There were acute and convalescent COVID-19 samples, and they came from the United States, Italy and Spain.

Germline assignment: CDR1 MNHEY and CDR2 SVGEGT. This CDR3 spans 15 amino acids. V gave up 5 bases and J gave up 1 base; unmatched junction bases: 4. How the authors handled the data: By means of reference gene primer amplification, nucleated cell counts were estimated. Profiled with immunoSEQ multiplex PCR; TCRdb holds only in-frame clones, not every one. V and J calls plus clone size are reproduced from that table; the DNA served to infer D and trimming. In the table there are about 130,000 clones, approximately 83% of which are singletons. Self-reported history from a screening survey and questionnaire set each donor's cohort. In Cohort 3, a recovered donor had either two negative PCRs, clearance, or symptom resolution.

The sequenced sample was PBMCs or T cells enriched from blood (not recorded which). This TCR was recovered from a man over 45 who had recovered from COVID-19. The chain combines TRBV6-2 or TRBV6-3 with TRBJ1-1, with TRBD1 matching over 10 bases. CDR3 nucleotides: TGTGCCAGCAGTACCTGGGACAGGGGGAACACTGAAGCTTTCTTT. Translated: CASSTWDRGNTEAFF.